Sequencing of this T cell receptor (beta chain) was carried out in a study of T cells in Graves' hyperthyroidism and ophthalmopathy. Across the whole study: At initial diagnosis, before any treatment had begun, peripheral blood was obtained. The study's findings and limits: Patients with ophthalmopathy were separated from those with stable hyperthyroidism by a 13 V-J model.

It was RNA transcripts that yielded the amplified TCR beta CDR3 regions. Researchers ran a first-round RT-PCR on the TCR CDR3 using the HTBI primer set. One entry per CDR3 protein, called by TCRdb with MiXCR from the multiplex PCR reads. The sample contains more than 500,000 distinct CDR3 sequences, around 15% of which appear only once. This clonotype appeared many times. Its antigen is not known. The V end was cut by 1 base, the J end by 0 bases, with 12 bases between. The CDR3 is 16 amino acids. CDR1 LGHDT and CDR2 YNNKEL come from the germline V gene (reference sequence). This chain joins TRBV3-1 and TRBJ2-5; D ambiguous. This receptor was obtained from a young woman with Graves' ophthalmopathy. Material: blood. The chain's CDR3 is CASSQVGGKYQETQYF. The CDR3 nucleotides read TGTGCCAGCAGCCAAGTTGGCGGAAAGTACCAAGAGACCCAGTACTTC.